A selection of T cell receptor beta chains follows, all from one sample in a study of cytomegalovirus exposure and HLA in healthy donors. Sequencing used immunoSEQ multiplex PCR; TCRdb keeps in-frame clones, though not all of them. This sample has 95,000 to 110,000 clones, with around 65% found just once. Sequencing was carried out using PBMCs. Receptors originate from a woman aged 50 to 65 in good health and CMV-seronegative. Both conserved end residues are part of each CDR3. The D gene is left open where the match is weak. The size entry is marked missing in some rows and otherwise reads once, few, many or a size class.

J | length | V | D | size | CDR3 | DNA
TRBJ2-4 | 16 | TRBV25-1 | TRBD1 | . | CASSDPGQADQNIQYF | TGTGCCAGCAGTGACCCCGGACAGGCCGATCAAAACATTCAGTACTTC
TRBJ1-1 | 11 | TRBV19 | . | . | CASSQNTEAFF | TGTGCCAGTAGCCAGAACACTGAAGCTTTCTTT
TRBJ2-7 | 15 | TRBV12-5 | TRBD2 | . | CASGPLAGENYEQYF | TGTGCTAGTGGGCCACTAGCGGGAGAAAATTACGAGCAGTACTTC
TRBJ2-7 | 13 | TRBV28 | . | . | CASSFIRGYEQYF | TGTGCCAGCAGTTTCATCCGCGGCTACGAGCAGTACTTC
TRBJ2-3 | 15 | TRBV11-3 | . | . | CASSPSFGPTGTQYF | TGTGCCAGCAGCCCTAGCTTCGGCCCAACCGGTACGCAGTATTTT
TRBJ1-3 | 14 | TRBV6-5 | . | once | CASSQIISGNTIYF | TGTGCCAGCAGCCAGATCATTTCTGGAAACACCATATATTTT
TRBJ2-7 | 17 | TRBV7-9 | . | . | CASSLEGRGLSSYEQYF | TGTGCCAGCAGCTTAGAAGGGCGGGGGCTTAGCTCCTACGAGCAGTACTTC
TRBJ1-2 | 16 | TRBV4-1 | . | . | CASSRLYFGGNYGYTF | TGCGCCAGCAGCCGACTCTATTTCGGGGGGAACTATGGCTACACCTTC
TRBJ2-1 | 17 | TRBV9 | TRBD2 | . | CAGRPLPGTSGESWEFF | TGTGCCGGGCGCCCCCTACCCGGGACTAGCGGGGAATCGTGGGAGTTCTTC
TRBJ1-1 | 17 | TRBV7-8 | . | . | CASSLSGLGKGATEAFF | TGTGCCAGCAGCTTATCGGGCCTGGGGAAGGGAGCCACTGAAGCTTTCTTT
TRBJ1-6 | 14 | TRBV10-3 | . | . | CATRVDSNNSPLHF | TGTGCCACCAGAGTCGACAGTAATAATTCACCCCTCCACTTT
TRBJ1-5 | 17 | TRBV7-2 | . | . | CASSLATSGVRNQPQHF | TGTGCCAGCAGCTTAGCGACGTCCGGGGTCAGAAATCAGCCCCAGCATTTT
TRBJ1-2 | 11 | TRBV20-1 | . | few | CSVETNYGYTF | TGCAGTGTAGAGACTAACTATGGCTACACCTTC
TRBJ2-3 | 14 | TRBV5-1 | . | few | CASSSRTDTDTQYF | TGCGCCAGCAGCTCCAGGACAGACACAGATACGCAGTATTTT
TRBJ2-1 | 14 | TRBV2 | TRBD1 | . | CASSIDRGNDEQFF | TGTGCCAGCAGTATAGACAGGGGAAACGATGAGCAGTTCTTC
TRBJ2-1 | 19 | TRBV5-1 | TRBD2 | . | CASSLEWGGLAGGEDEQFF | TGCGCCAGCAGCTTGGAATGGGGCGGACTAGCGGGAGGTGAGGATGAGCAGTTCTTC
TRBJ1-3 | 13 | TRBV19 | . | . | CASRITQGNTIYF | TGTGCCAGTAGAATAACTCAGGGGAACACCATATATTTT
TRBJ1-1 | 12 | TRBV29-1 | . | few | CSGEREAGGAFF | TGCAGCGGCGAAAGAGAGGCGGGGGGAGCTTTCTTT
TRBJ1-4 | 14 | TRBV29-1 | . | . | CSVGLGILNEKLFF | TGCAGCGTTGGACTCGGGATCCTTAATGAAAAACTGTTTTTT
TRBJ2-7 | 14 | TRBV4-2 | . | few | CASSQDSSTYEQYF | TGTGCCAGCAGCCAAGACTCCAGTACCTACGAGCAGTACTTC
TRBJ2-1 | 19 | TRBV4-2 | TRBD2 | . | CASSQVWTSGRSSYNEQFF | TGTGCCAGCAGCCAAGTCTGGACTAGCGGGAGGAGCTCCTACAATGAGCAGTTCTTC
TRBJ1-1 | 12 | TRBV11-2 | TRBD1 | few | CASSLDRTEAFF | TGTGCCAGCAGCCTGGACAGGACTGAAGCTTTCTTT
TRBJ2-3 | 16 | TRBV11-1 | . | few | CASSFGSSDVTDTQYF | TGTGCCAGCAGCTTTGGCTCTAGCGACGTAACAGATACGCAGTATTTT
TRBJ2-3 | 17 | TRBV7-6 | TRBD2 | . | CASSLAAGGGITDTQYF | TGTGCCAGCAGCTTAGCGGCGGGGGGCGGGATCACAGATACGCAGTATTTT
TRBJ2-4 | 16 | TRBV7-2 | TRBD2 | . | CASSLVPSGIQNIQYF | TGTGCCAGCAGCTTAGTCCCTAGCGGGATTCAAAACATTCAGTACTTC
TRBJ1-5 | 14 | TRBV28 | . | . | CASVGQGGNQPQHF | TGTGCCAGCGTCGGTCAGGGTGGCAATCAGCCCCAGCATTTT
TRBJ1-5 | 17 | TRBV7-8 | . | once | CASSSQQTGTQHQPQHF | TGTGCCAGCAGCTCACAACAGACCGGGACACAACATCAGCCCCAGCATTTT
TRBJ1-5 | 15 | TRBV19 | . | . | CASSIGTEIPQPQHF | TGTGCCAGTAGTATAGGAACAGAGATTCCGCAGCCCCAGCATTTT
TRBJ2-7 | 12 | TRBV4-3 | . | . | CASSQDGYEQYF | TGCGCCAGCAGCCAAGACGGCTACGAGCAGTACTTC
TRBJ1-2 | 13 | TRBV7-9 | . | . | CASSPGSLRGYTF | TGTGCCAGCAGCCCCGGTAGCCTCCGGGGCTACACCTTC
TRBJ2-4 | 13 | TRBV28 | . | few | CASRPQGGAPQYF | TGTGCCAGCAGACCCCAGGGGGGCGCACCTCAGTACTTC
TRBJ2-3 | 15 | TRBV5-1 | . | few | CASTPRGAHTDTQYF | TGCGCCAGCACCCCCCGGGGGGCCCACACAGATACGCAGTATTTT
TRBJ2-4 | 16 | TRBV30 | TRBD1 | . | CVWSHAGQGASNIQYF | TGTGTCTGGAGTCACGCAGGACAGGGGGCCTCAAACATTCAGTACTTC
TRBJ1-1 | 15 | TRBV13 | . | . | CASSSAGAQMAEAFF | TGTGCCAGCAGCTCCGCGGGGGCCCAGATGGCTGAAGCTTTCTTT
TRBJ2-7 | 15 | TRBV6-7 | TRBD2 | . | CASPGTSGSPYEQYF | TGTGCCAGCCCCGGGACTAGCGGGTCACCCTACGAGCAGTACTTC
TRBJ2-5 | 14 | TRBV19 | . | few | CASSIEGGSGTQYF | TGTGCCAGTAGTATTGAAGGGGGTTCGGGGACCCAGTACTTC
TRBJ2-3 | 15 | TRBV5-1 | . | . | CASSLWATSTDTQYF | TGCGCCAGCAGCTTGTGGGCTACGAGCACAGATACGCAGTATTTT